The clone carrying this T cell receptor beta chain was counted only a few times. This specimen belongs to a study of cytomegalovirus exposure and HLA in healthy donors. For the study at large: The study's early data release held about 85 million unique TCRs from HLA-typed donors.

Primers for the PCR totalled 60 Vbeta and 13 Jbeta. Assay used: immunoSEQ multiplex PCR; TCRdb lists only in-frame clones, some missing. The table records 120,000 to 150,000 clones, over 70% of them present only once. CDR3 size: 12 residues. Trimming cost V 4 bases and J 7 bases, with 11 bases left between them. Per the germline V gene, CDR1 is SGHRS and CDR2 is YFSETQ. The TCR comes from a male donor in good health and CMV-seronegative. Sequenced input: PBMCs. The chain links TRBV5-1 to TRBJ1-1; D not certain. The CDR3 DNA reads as TGCGCCAGCAGCGAACCCGGAGATGAAGCTTTCTTT. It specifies CASSEPGDEAFF.